This is a list of T cell receptor beta chains from one sample in a study of blood T cell repertoires in COVID-19. Sequenced by immunoSEQ multiplex PCR; TCRdb stores in-frame clones only, minus some. The table records 200,000 to 250,000 clones, 83% of them present only once. Sequencing was carried out using peripheral blood. The receptors here all came from a human donor in a cohort sampled during active COVID-19. Both conserved end residues are trimmed from each CDR3. The order of the fields is CDR3 protein, V gene, J gene.

CDR3: ASSLTSGGDSSTDTQY
V: TRBV7-3
J: TRBJ2-3

CDR3: ATSRDRTGGQPQH
V: TRBV15
J: TRBJ1-5

CDR3: ASSEALPLLSNSYEQY
V: TRBV2
J: TRBJ2-7

CDR3: ASSLTRDFYNEQF
V: TRBV3-1/TRBV3-2
J: TRBJ2-1

CDR3: ASSRVLETQY
V: TRBV2
J: TRBJ2-5

CDR3: ASSLGQGNNSPLH
V: TRBV7-9
J: TRBJ1-6

CDR3: ASITGYGYGYT
V: TRBV28
J: TRBJ1-2

CDR3: ASTIRGTYGYT
V: TRBV6-5
J: TRBJ1-2

CDR3: ASSQGAARNGYT
V: TRBV3-1/TRBV3-2
J: TRBJ1-2

CDR3: ASSRATRPSYEQY
V: TRBV11-3
J: TRBJ2-7

CDR3: ASSLGQDYGYT
V: TRBV5-4
J: TRBJ1-2

CDR3: ASSEVRGTPLH
V: TRBV5-5
J: TRBJ1-6

CDR3: ASSPTSPGELF
V: TRBV11-2
J: TRBJ2-2

CDR3: AISVGETDTQY
V: TRBV10-3
J: TRBJ2-3

CDR3: ASSFGRETGYT
V: TRBV7-2
J: TRBJ1-2

CDR3: ASSPGDRGRRSGANVLT
V: TRBV7-9
J: TRBJ2-6

CDR3: ASSLGRTGELF
V: TRBV5-1
J: TRBJ2-2

CDR3: ATSRLSSGSLETQY
V: TRBV15
J: TRBJ2-5

CDR3: SARAGLMSEQY
V: TRBV29-1
J: TRBJ2-7

CDR3: ASSQDIAVAYEQY
V: TRBV3-1/TRBV3-2
J: TRBJ2-7

CDR3: AINVAGEQY
V: TRBV10-3
J: TRBJ2-7

CDR3: ASSPPEPGGEAF
V: TRBV18
J: TRBJ1-1

CDR3: ASSEKRGSYQETQY
V: TRBV10-2
J: TRBJ2-5

CDR3: ASSLGRDYGYT
V: TRBV7-9
J: TRBJ1-2

CDR3: ASSPRSGNQPQH
V: TRBV18
J: TRBJ1-5

CDR3: ASSPGLAEPRDEQF
V: TRBV7-9
J: TRBJ2-1